This TCR beta chain was captured in a study of patients and donors after allogeneic stem cell transplantation. Using its own MiXCR run on the RT-PCR reads, TCRdb lists one record per CDR3 protein. The sample carries roughly 880,000 distinct CDR3 sequences, 15% to 20% recorded once. Germline V gene lookup returns CDR1 ENHRY and CDR2 SYGVKD. V dropped 6 bases and J dropped 4 bases, with 12 bases sitting between them. CDR3 size: 13 residues. This clonotype was counted a few times. The chain carries TRBV10-3 and TRBJ1-2, with D perhaps TRBD1 (6 bases). Sequenced sample: blood, either unsorted or a sorted T cell fraction (not recorded which). The sequence was obtained from a human donor who was either an allogeneic HSCT recipient or a stem cell or donor lymphocyte infusion donor (not recorded which). It is not recorded whose cells these are; they may come from a transplant donor. Here the CDR3 reads CAISTQGPYGYTF. CDR3 DNA sequence: TGTGCCATCAGCACTCAGGGGCCCTATGGCTACACCTTC.